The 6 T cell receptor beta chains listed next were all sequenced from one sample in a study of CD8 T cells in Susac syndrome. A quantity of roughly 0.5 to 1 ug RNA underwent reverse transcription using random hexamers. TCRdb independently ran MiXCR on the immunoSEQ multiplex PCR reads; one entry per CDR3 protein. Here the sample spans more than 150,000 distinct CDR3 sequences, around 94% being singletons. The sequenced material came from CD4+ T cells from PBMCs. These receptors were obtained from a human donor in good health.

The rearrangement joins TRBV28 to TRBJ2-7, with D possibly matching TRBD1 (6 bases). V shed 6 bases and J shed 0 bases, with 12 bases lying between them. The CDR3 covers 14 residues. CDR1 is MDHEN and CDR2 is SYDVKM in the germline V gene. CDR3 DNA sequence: TGTGCCAGCAGACAGGGAACCTCCTCCTACGAGCAGTACTTC. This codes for CASRQGTSSYEQYF. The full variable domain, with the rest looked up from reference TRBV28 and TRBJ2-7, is DVKVTQSSRYLVKRTGEKVFLECVQDMDHENMFWYRQDPGLGLRLIYFSYDVKMKEKGDIPEGYSVSREKKERFSLILESASTNQTSMYLCASRQGTSSYEQYFGPGTRLTVT.

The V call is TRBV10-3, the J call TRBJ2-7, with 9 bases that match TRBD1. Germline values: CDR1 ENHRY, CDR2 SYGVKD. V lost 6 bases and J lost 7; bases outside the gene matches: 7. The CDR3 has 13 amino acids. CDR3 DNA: TGTGCCATCAGGGGGACAGGGCTGGCGGAGCAGTACTTC. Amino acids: CAIRGTGLAEQYF.

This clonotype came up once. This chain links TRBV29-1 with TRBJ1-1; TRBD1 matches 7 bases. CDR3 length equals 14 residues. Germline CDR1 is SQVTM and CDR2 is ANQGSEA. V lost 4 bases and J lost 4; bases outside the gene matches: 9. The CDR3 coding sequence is TGCAGCGTTGGGGACAGTGGGGTGGGCACTGAAGCTTTCTTT. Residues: CSVGDSGVGTEAFF.

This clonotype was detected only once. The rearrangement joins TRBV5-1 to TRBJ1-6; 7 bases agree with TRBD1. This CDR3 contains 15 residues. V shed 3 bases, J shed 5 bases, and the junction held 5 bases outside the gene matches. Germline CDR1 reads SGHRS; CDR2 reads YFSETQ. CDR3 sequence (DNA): TGCGCCAGCAGCTACAATGGACAGGATAATTCACCCCTCCACTTT. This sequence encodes CASSYNGQDNSPLHF. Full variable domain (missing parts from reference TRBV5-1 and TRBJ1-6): KAGVTQTPRYLIKTRGQQVTLSCSPISGHRSVSWYQQTPGQGLQFLFEYFSETQRNKGNFPGRFSGRQFSNSRSEMNVSTLELGDSALYLCASSYNGQDNSPLHFGNGTRLTVT.

The CDR3 region has the DNA TGCAGTGCTAGACTCCGGGGGTATGGCTACACCTTC. This codes for CSARLRGYGYTF. The chain is built from TRBV20-1 and TRBJ1-2; TRBD1 is a possible D gene (5 bases). Deletions cut 2 bases from V and 5 bases from J, with 9 bases between. CDR1 and CDR2 from the germline V gene are DFQATT and SNEGSKA (reference sequence). This CDR3 contains 12 residues.

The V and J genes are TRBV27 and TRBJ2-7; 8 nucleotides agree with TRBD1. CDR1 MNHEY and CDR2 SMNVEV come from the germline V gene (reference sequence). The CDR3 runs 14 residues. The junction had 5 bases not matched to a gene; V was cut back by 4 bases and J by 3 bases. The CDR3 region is CASSSNDRGYEQYF. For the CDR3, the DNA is TGTGCCAGCAGTTCCAACGACAGGGGCTACGAGCAGTACTTC.